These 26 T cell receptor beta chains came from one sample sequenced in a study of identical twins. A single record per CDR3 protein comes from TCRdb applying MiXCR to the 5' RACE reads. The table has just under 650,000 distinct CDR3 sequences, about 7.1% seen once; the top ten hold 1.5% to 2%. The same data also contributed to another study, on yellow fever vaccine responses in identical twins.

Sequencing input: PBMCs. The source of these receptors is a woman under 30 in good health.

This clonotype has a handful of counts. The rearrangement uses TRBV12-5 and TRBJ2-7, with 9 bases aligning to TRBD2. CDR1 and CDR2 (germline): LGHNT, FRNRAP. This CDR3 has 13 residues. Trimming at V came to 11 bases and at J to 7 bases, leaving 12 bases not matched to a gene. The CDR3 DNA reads TGTGCTCCTGGGGCGGGGGGGCCGGGAGAGCAGTACGTC. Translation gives CAPGAGGPGEQYV.

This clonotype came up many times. CDR3 amino acids: CASSSSRDGLQETQYF. The CDR3 nucleotides are TGTGCCAGCAGCTCAAGCAGGGACGGACTCCAAGAGACCCAGTACTTC. The chain uses TRBV7-9 and TRBJ2-5; D is possibly TRBD1 or TRBD2 (5 bases each). Germline V gene sequence: CDR1 SEHNR, CDR2 FQNEAQ (reference sequence). The CDR3 extends over 16 amino acids. The V end was cut by 4 bases, the J end by 1 base, with 16 bases between. Combining the CDR3 with reference TRBV7-9 and TRBJ2-5 gives the whole variable domain DTGVSQNPRHKITKRGQNVTFRCDPISEHNRLYWYRQTLGQGPEFLTYFQNEAQLEKSRLLSDRFSAERPKGSFSTLEIQRTEQGDSAMYLCASSSSRDGLQETQYFGPGTRLLVL.

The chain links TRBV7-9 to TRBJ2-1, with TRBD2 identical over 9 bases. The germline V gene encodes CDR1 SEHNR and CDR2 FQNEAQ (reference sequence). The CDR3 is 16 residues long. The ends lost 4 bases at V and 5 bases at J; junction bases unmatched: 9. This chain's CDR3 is CASSSPLAGSNNEQFF. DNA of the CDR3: TGTGCCAGCAGCTCCCCCCTAGCGGGGAGTAACAATGAGCAGTTCTTC.

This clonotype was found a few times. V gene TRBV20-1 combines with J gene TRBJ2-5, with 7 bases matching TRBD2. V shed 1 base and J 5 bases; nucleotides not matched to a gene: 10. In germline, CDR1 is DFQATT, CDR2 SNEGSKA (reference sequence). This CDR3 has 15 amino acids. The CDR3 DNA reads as TGCAGTGCTAGAGGGGCGGAGCGGGGATGGGAGACCCAGTACTTC. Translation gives CSARGAERGWETQYF.

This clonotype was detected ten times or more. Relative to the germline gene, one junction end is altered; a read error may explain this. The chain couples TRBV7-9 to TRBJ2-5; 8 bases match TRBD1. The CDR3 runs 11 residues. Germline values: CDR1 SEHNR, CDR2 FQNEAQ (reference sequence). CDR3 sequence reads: CASSRTGHRVF. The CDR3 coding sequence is TGTGCCAGCAGCCGGACAGGGCACCGGGTATTC. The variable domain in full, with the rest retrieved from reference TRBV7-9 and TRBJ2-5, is DTGVSQNPRHKITKRGQNVTFRCDPISEHNRLYWYRQTLGQGPEFLTYFQNEAQLEKSRLLSDRFSAERPKGSFSTLEIQRTEQGDSAMYLCASSRTGHRVFGPGTRLLVL.

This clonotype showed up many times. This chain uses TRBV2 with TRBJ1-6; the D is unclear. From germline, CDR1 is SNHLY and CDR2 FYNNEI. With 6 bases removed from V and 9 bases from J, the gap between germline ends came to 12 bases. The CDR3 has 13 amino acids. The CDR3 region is CASRGSVSSPLHF. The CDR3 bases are TGTGCCAGCAGGGGCTCTGTTAGTTCACCCCTCCACTTT.

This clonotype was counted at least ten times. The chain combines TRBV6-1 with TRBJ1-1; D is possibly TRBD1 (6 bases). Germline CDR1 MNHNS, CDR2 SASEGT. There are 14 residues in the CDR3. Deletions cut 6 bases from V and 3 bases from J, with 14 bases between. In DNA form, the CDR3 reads TGTGCCAGCAGATCCAGGGGCTCGGACACTGAAGCTTTCTTT. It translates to CASRSRGSDTEAFF.

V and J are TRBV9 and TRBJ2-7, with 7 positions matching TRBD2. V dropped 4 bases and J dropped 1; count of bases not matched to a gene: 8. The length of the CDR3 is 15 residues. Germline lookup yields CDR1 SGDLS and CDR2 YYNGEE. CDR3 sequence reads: CASSSGEGFSYEQYF. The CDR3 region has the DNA TGTGCCAGCAGCTCGGGGGAGGGGTTTTCCTACGAGCAGTACTTC.

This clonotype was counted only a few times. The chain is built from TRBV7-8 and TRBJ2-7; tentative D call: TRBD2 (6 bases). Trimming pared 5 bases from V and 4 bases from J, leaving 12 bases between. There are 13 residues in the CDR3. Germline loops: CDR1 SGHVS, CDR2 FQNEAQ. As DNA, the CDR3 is TGTGCCAGCAGCAGAGGCGGGGTGTACGAGCAGTACGTC. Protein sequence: CASSRGGVYEQYV.

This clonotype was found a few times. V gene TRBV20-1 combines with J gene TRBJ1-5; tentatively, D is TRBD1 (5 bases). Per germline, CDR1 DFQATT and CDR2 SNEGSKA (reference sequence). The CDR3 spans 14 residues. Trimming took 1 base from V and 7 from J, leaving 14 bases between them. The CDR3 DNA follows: TGCAGTGCTAGAGCAGGGCAGGTAGGCCAGCCCCAGCATTTT. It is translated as CSARAGQVGQPQHF.

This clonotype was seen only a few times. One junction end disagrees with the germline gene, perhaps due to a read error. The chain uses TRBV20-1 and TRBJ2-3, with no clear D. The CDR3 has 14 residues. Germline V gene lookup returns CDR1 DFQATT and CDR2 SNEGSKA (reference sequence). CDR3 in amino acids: CSAPLGISIDTQYF. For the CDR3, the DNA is TGCAGTGCTCCATTGGGTATCAGCATAGATACGCAGTATTTT.

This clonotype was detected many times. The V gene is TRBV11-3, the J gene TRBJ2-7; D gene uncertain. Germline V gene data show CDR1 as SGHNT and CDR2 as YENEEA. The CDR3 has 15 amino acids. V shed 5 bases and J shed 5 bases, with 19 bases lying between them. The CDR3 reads CASSPTIGKGNEQYF. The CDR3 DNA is TGTGCCAGCAGCCCGACGATAGGGAAGGGAAACGAGCAGTACTTC.

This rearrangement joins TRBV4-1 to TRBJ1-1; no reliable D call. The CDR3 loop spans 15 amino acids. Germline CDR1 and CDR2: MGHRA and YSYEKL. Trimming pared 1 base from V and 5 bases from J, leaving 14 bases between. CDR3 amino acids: CASSQVLQRRTEAFF. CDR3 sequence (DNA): TGCGCCAGCAGCCAAGTTTTACAGCGACGAACTGAAGCTTTCTTT.

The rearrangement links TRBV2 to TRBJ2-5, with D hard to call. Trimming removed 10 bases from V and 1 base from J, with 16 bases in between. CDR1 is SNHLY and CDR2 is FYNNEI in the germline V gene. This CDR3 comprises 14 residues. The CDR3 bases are TGTGCCACCCGTCCAGAGGTCCTCCAAGAGACCCAGTACTTC. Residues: CATRPEVLQETQYF.

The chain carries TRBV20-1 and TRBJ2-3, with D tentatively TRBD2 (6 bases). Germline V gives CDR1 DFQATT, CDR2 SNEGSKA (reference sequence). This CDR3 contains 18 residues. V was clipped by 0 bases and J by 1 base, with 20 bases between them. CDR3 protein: CSARDAGGLSIGTDTQYF. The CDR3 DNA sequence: TGCAGTGCTAGAGACGCCGGGGGACTCTCCATTGGCACAGATACGCAGTATTTT.

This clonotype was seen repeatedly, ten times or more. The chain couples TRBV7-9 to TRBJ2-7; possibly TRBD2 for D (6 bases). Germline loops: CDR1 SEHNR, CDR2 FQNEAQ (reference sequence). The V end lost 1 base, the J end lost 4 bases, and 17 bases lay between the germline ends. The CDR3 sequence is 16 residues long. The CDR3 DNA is TGTGCCAGCAGCTTAGAACGACGAGGAGCGGGTTACGAGCAGTACTTC. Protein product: CASSLERRGAGYEQYF.

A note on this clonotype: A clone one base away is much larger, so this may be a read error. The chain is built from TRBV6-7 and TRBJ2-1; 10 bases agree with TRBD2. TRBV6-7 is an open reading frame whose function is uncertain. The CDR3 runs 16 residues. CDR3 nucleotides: TGTGCCAGCAGTTACGAGCGGGAGGGCCCCTACTATGAGCAGTTCTTC. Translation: CASSYEREGPYYEQFF.

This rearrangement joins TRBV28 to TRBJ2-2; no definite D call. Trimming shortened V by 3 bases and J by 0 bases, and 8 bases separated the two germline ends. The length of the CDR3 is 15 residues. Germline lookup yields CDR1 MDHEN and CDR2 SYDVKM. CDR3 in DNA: TGTGCCAGCAGTTTTCGCGGTTCGAACACCGGGGAGCTGTTTTTT. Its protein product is CASSFRGSNTGELFF.

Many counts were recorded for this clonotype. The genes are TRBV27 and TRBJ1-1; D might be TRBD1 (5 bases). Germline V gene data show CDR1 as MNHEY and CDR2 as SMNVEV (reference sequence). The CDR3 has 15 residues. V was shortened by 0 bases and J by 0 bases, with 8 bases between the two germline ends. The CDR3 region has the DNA TGTGCCAGCAGTTTATCGGGGGTCATGAACACTGAAGCTTTCTTT. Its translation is CASSLSGVMNTEAFF.

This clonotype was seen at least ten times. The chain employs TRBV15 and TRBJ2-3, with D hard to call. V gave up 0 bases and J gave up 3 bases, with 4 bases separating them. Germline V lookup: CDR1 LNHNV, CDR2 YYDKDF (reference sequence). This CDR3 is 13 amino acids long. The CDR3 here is CATSRDPTDTQYF. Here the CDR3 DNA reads TGTGCCACCAGCAGAGACCCGACAGATACGCAGTATTTT.

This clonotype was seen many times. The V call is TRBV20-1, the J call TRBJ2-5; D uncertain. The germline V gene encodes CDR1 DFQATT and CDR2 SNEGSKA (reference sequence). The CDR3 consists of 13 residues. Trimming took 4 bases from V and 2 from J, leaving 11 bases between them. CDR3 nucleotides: TGCAGTGCTATTAGTAGCCCACAAGAGACCCAGTACTTC. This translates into CSAISSPQETQYF.

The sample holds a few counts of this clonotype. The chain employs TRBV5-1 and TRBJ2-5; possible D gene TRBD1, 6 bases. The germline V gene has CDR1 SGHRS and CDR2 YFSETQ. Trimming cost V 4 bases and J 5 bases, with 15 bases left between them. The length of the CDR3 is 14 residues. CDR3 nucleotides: TGCGCCAGCAGCCGTAGTTCTCAGGGGGAGACCCAGTACTTC. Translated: CASSRSSQGETQYF.

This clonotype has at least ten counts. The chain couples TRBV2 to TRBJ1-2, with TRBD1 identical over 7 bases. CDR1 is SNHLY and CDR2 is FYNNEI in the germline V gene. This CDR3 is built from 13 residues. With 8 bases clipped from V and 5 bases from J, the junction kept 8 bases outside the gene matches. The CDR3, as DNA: TGTGCCAGCCGACAGGGAGGGGGTTATGGCTACACCTTC. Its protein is CASRQGGGYGYTF. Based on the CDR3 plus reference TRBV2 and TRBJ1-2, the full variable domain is EPEVTQTPSHQVTQMGQEVILRCVPISNHLYFYWYRQILGQKVEFLVSFYNNEISEKSEIFDDQFSVERPDGSNFTLKIRSTKLEDSAMYFCASRQGGGYGYTFGSGTRLTVV.

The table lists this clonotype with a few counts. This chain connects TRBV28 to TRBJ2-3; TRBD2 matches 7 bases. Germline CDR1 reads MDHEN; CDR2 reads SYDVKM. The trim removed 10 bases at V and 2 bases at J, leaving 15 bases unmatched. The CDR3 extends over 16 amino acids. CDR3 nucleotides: TGTGCCACCAATGGGTGGCGGGAGCCCACCACAGATACGCAGTATTTT. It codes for CATNGWREPTTDTQYF. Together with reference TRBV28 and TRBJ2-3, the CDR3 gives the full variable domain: DVKVTQSSRYLVKRTGEKVFLECVQDMDHENMFWYRQDPGLGLRLIYFSYDVKMKEKGDIPEGYSVSREKKERFSLILESASTNQTSMYLCATNGWREPTTDTQYFGPGTRLTVL.

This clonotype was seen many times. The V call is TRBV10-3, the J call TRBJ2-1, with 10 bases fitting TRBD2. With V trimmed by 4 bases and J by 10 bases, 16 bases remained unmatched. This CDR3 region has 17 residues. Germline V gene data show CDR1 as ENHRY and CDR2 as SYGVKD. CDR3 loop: CAISGKTLAGVLNEQFF. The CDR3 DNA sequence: TGTGCCATCAGTGGGAAAACTCTAGCGGGAGTCTTAAACGAGCAGTTCTTC.

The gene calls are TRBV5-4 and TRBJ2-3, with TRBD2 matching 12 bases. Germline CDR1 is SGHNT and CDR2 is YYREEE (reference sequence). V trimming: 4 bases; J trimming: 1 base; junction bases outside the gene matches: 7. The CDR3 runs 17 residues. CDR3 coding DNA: TGTGCCAGCAGCCCCTCTAGCGGGGGGGGGGGCACAGATACGCAGTATTTT. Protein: CASSPSSGGGGTDTQYF.